What follows are 29 T cell receptor beta chains derived from one specimen sequenced in a study of blood T cell repertoires in COVID-19 (dated by TCRdb to between 2020 and 2021). The library relied on the immunoSEQ multiplex PCR assay. TCRdb took this table from immuneACCESS and kept in-frame rearrangements with V and J called. Such tables lack part of the clones; where checked against another copy, unresolved V genes explain under half of the gap, and the rest is unexplained. The sample data list a few hundred thousand clones, and around 90% of these were observed just once. Together, the top ten hold less than 1.5% of the sample. Sequencing was done on a sample of PBMCs or T cells enriched from blood (not recorded which). The source is a young man who had recovered from COVID-19.

This clone showed up just once. The V call is TRBV13, the J call TRBJ2-5, with D uncertain. V gave up 1 base and J gave up 6 bases, with 3 bases separating them. Germline V lookup: CDR1 PRHDT, CDR2 FYEKMQ (reference sequence). The CDR3 contains 11 residues. The CDR3 DNA sequence: TGTGCCAGCAGCTTAGACAAGACCCAGTACTTC. Residues: CASSLDKTQYF.

The V call is TRBV5-1, the J call TRBJ2-3; D is unresolved. V was cut by 0 bases and J by 2 bases, with 10 bases left in between. The CDR3 spans 15 residues. Germline-derived CDR1 and CDR2 are SGHRS and YFSETQ. This chain's CDR3 is CASSLGSANTDTQYF. CDR3 in DNA: TGCGCCAGCAGCTTGGGGTCAGCGAACACAGATACGCAGTATTTT.

The V call is TRBV19, the J call TRBJ2-2; 9 nucleotides line up with TRBD2. V trimming: 4 bases; J trimming: 6 bases; junction bases outside the gene matches: 3. The germline CDR1 and CDR2 sequences are LNHDA and SQIVND (reference sequence). The CDR3 loop spans 14 amino acids. CDR3 region: CASSSGRASGELFF. The CDR3 DNA reads TGTGCCAGTAGTAGCGGGAGGGCCTCCGGGGAGCTGTTTTTT. The variable domain in full, with the rest retrieved from reference TRBV19 and TRBJ2-2, is DGGITQSPKYLFRKEGQNVTLSCEQNLNHDAMYWYRQDPGQGLRLIYYSQIVNDFQKGDIAEGYSVSREKKESFPLTVTSAQKNPTAFYLCASSSGRASGELFFGEGSRLTVL.

This clone was seen only once. The chain recombines TRBV7-2 with TRBJ1-1, with D perhaps TRBD1 (5 bases). Germline values: CDR1 SGHTA, CDR2 FQGNSA. The CDR3 is 15 amino acids. The ends were cut back, 5 bases at V and 6 bases at J, with 19 bases in the middle. In nucleotides, the CDR3 is TGTGCCAGCAGCGCCTATCGACAGATCCTAGCTGAAGCTTTCTTT. This translates into CASSAYRQILAEAFF.

V and J are TRBV4-1 and TRBJ1-2, with TRBD1 matching over 7 bases. This CDR3 spans 15 amino acids. V was clipped by 2 bases and J by 5 bases; unmatched bases: 8. The germline V gene encodes CDR1 MGHRA and CDR2 YSYEKL. As DNA, the CDR3 is TGCGCCAGCAGCCAATGGGACAGCCCCTCATATGGCTACACCTTC. Translating gives CASSQWDSPSYGYTF.

V gene TRBV12-3 or TRBV12-4 combines with J gene TRBJ2-1; D remains ambiguous. The CDR3 covers 12 residues. V dropped 1 base and J dropped 11 bases, with 9 bases sitting between them. CDR3 residues: CASSLGLSKQFF. CDR3 coding DNA: TGTGCCAGCAGTTTAGGACTCTCAAAGCAGTTCTTC.

The rearrangement links TRBV9 to TRBJ2-7, with D maybe TRBD1 (6 bases). The CDR3 length is 14 residues. Germline lookup yields CDR1 SGDLS and CDR2 YYNGEE. V lost 3 bases, J lost 0 bases, and 10 bases lay in between. CDR3 bases: TGTGCCAGCAGCGCCGGACAGTACTCCTACGAGCAGTACTTC. This sequence encodes CASSAGQYSYEQYF.

The J gene is TRBJ1-2, the V gene TRBV4-2; no clear D. Germline lookup yields CDR1 LGHNA and CDR2 YNFKEQ. V dropped 2 bases and J dropped 5 bases, with 6 bases sitting between them. The length of the CDR3 is 12 residues. The CDR3: CASSQYSYGYTF. CDR3 in DNA: TGTGCCAGCAGCCAATATTCTTATGGCTACACCTTC.

The V and J genes are TRBV6-5 and TRBJ1-1, with TRBD1 identical over 8 bases. After removal of 6 bases from V and 3 bases from J, the junction contained 6 bases not matched to a gene. Germline V gene lookup returns CDR1 MNHEY and CDR2 SVGAGI. The CDR3 spans 14 residues. The CDR3 nucleotides are TGTGCCAGCAGACTGGAGGGACAGGACACTGAAGCTTTCTTT. Its protein product is CASRLEGQDTEAFF.

The rearrangement uses TRBV6-5 and TRBJ1-6; weak D call: TRBD1 (6 bases). In germline, CDR1 is MNHEY, CDR2 SVGAGI. The CDR3 runs 14 residues. V was shortened by 8 bases and J by 5 bases, with 13 bases between the two germline ends. CDR3 sequence reads: CASDRDKNNSPLHF. For the CDR3, the DNA is TGTGCCAGCGACCGGGACAAGAATAATTCACCCCTCCACTTT.

The chain has TRBV9 and TRBJ1-2, with 7 nucleotides matching TRBD1. Per the germline V gene, CDR1 is SGDLS and CDR2 is YYNGEE. CDR3 length equals 14 residues. V shed 0 bases, J shed 6 bases, and the junction held 5 bases outside the gene matches. Here the CDR3 DNA reads TGTGCCAGCAGCGTAGGGGTAGGGGGCGATGGCTACACCTTC. As protein: CASSVGVGGDGYTF.

The rearrangement joins TRBV4-3 to TRBJ1-5; perhaps TRBD1 as D (5 bases). V lost 0 bases and J 4 bases, leaving 10 bases between the germline ends. Germline V lookup: CDR1 LGHNA, CDR2 YSLEER. This CDR3 is built from 15 residues. This CDR3 reads CASSQELGGNQPQHF. CDR3 nucleotides: TGCGCCAGCAGCCAAGAATTGGGGGGAAATCAGCCCCAGCATTTT.

The CDR3 DNA reads TGCGCCAGCAGCCGCGGGACAGGGTCGGGCGCTAACTATGGCTACACCTTC. This translates into CASSRGTGSGANYGYTF. The rearrangement joins TRBV5-1 to TRBJ1-2; 9 nucleotides match TRBD1. Germline V lookup: CDR1 SGHRS, CDR2 YFSETQ. This CDR3 spans 17 amino acids. J lost 0 bases, V lost 4 bases, and 10 bases had no gene match.

The chain is built from TRBV5-4 and TRBJ1-2; 9 bases match TRBD1. V gave up 1 base and J gave up 5 bases; unmatched junction bases: 3. CDR1 SGHNT and CDR2 YYREEE come from the germline V gene (reference sequence). The CDR3 is 14 amino acids. The CDR3 DNA reads as TGTGCCAGCAGCTTGACAGGGGGCAGATATGGCTACACCTTC. Its protein is CASSLTGGRYGYTF. Full variable domain (missing parts from reference TRBV5-4 and TRBJ1-2): ETGVTQSPTHLIKTRGQQVTLRCSSQSGHNTVSWYQQALGQGPQFIFQYYREEENGRGNFPPRFSGLQFPNYSSELNVNALELDDSALYLCASSLTGGRYGYTFGSGTRLTVV.

This clone came up a few times. This chain uses TRBV27 with TRBJ2-2; D perhaps matches TRBD2 (5 bases). Germline V lookup: CDR1 MNHEY, CDR2 SMNVEV (reference sequence). The CDR3 consists of 16 residues. V lost 1 base to trimming and J lost 4 bases, with 13 bases between them. CDR3 sequence reads: CASSLLVGETTGELFF. The CDR3 DNA is TGTGCCAGCAGTTTATTAGTGGGAGAGACCACCGGGGAGCTGTTTTTT.

The chain links TRBV6-1 to TRBJ1-6; 7 nucleotides agree with TRBD1. J was trimmed by 5 bases and V by 1 base; bases with no gene match: 8. Germline V gene lookup returns CDR1 MNHNS and CDR2 SASEGT. This CDR3 spans 17 amino acids. For the CDR3, the DNA is TGTGCCAGCAGTGAAGGAAGGGACAGTTGGGATAATTCACCCCTCCACTTT. Protein product: CASSEGRDSWDNSPLHF.

The V call is TRBV5-4, the J call TRBJ2-2; possibly TRBD1 for D (5 bases). Germline V gives CDR1 SGHNT, CDR2 YYREEE (reference sequence). Trimming removed 0 bases from V and 5 bases from J, with 5 bases in between. The CDR3 covers 13 residues. This CDR3 reads CASSLAGTGELFF. The CDR3 coding sequence is TGTGCCAGCAGCTTGGCAGGGACCGGGGAGCTGTTTTTT.

The chain links TRBV9 to TRBJ2-1; TRBD2 aligns across 7 bases. V trimming: 4 bases; J trimming: 7 bases; junction bases outside the gene matches: 8. CDR3 length: 14 amino acids. Germline assignment: CDR1 SGDLS and CDR2 YYNGEE. The CDR3 spells CASSREGPQNEQFF. The DNA of the CDR3 is TGTGCCAGCAGCAGGGAGGGCCCACAGAATGAGCAGTTCTTC.

This chain uses TRBV7-9 with TRBJ2-7, with 10 bases fitting TRBD1. This CDR3 has 15 residues. CDR1 is SEHNR and CDR2 is FQNEAQ in the germline V gene (reference sequence). J lost 2 bases, V lost 5 bases, and 6 bases had no gene match. The CDR3 protein is CASSPRDRGTYEQYF. The CDR3 DNA reads TGTGCCAGCAGCCCGCGGGACAGGGGTACCTACGAGCAGTACTTC.

The chain has TRBV11-3 and TRBJ2-2; 7 bases fit TRBD2. Germline lookup yields CDR1 SGHNT and CDR2 YENEEA. J lost 4 bases, V lost 5 bases, and 7 bases had no gene match. The CDR3 totals 15 residues. CDR3 region: CASSPREGFTGELFF. The CDR3 DNA reads TGTGCCAGCAGCCCGAGGGAGGGATTCACCGGGGAGCTGTTTTTT. The variable domain in full, completed from reference TRBV11-3 and TRBJ2-2, reads EAGVVQSPRYKIIEKKQPVAFWCNPISGHNTLYWYLQNLGQGPELLIRYENEEAVDDSQLPKDRFSAERLKGVDSTLKIQPAELGDSAVYLCASSPREGFTGELFFGEGSRLTVL.

The chain carries TRBV7-9 and TRBJ2-3, with 8 bases that match TRBD2. The CDR3 runs to 19 residues. After removal of 3 bases from V and 1 base from J, the junction contained 15 bases not matched to a gene. CDR1 is SEHNR and CDR2 is FQNEAQ in the germline V gene (reference sequence). CDR3 protein: CASSFSSSGGLVGTDTQYF. CDR3 coding DNA: TGTGCCAGCAGCTTTAGTAGCTCCGGGGGACTAGTGGGCACAGATACGCAGTATTTT. Together with reference TRBV7-9 and TRBJ2-3, the CDR3 gives the full variable domain: DTGVSQNPRHKITKRGQNVTFRCDPISEHNRLYWYRQTLGQGPEFLTYFQNEAQLEKSRLLSDRFSAERPKGSFSTLEIQRTEQGDSAMYLCASSFSSSGGLVGTDTQYFGPGTRLTVL.

The CDR3 reads CASQGHLAYEQYF. CDR3 sequence (DNA): TGTGCCAGCCAGGGTCATCTCGCCTACGAGCAGTACTTC. V is TRBV7-9 and J is TRBJ2-7, with D perhaps TRBD1 (5 bases). Per germline, CDR1 SEHNR and CDR2 FQNEAQ (reference sequence). Trimming took off 8 bases at V and 2 bases at J, with 13 bases between the two ends. CDR3 length: 13 residues.

V gene TRBV7-6 combines with J gene TRBJ2-7; 11 nucleotides agree with TRBD1. The germline gives CDR1 SGHVS, CDR2 FNYEAQ. With 1 base clipped from V and 6 bases from J, the junction kept 11 bases outside the gene matches. The CDR3 is 17 residues long. The CDR3 loop is CASSLVSKGQGGLEQYF. The CDR3 DNA follows: TGTGCCAGCAGCTTAGTGAGTAAGGGACAGGGGGGACTCGAGCAGTACTTC.

The rearrangement joins TRBV11-2 to TRBJ1-2; 9 bases map to TRBD1. Germline V gene lookup returns CDR1 SGHAT and CDR2 FQNNGV. This CDR3 is 14 amino acids long. Losses at the gene ends were 3 bases for V and 2 bases for J; bases not matched to a gene: 1. The DNA of the CDR3 is TGTGCCAGCAGCTTGGGGACAGGGAACTATGGCTACACCTTC. As protein: CASSLGTGNYGYTF.

CDR3 nucleotide sequence: TGTGCCATCAGGGGAGCGGGAGTCTCCTACGAGCAGTACTTC. Protein sequence: CAIRGAGVSYEQYF. The chain recombines TRBV10-3 with TRBJ2-7; 8 nucleotides match TRBD2. This CDR3 region has 14 residues. V shed 6 bases, J shed 0 bases, and the junction held 4 bases outside the gene matches. The germline CDR1 and CDR2 sequences are ENHRY and SYGVKD.

The chain employs TRBV12-3 or TRBV12-4 and TRBJ1-5, with 10 positions matching TRBD1. With 7 bases clipped from V and 6 bases from J, the junction kept 3 bases outside the gene matches. CDR3 length equals 13 residues. Here the CDR3 DNA reads TGTGCCAGCACACGGACAGGGGGTCAGCCCCAGCATTTT. It encodes CASTRTGGQPQHF.

This clone was seen just once. The DNA of the CDR3 is TGCGCCAGCGCGGGAGTCCAAGAGACCCAGTACTTC. Protein: CASAGVQETQYF. The chain joins TRBV5-1 to TRBJ2-5, with TRBD2 matching 7 bases. The CDR3 sequence is 12 residues long. The germline V gene encodes CDR1 SGHRS and CDR2 YFSETQ. J was trimmed by 1 base and V by 7 bases; bases with no gene match: 1.

V usage is TRBV29-1 and J usage is TRBJ2-3; no reliable D call. This CDR3 is 19 amino acids long. CDR1 SQVTM and CDR2 ANQGSEA come from the germline V gene. Trimming pared 7 bases from V and 0 bases from J, leaving 29 bases between. CDR3 region: CSAEADRRTLSSSTDTQYF. The CDR3 DNA sequence: TGCAGCGCAGAGGCAGACCGCAGAACGCTTTCCTCTAGCACAGATACGCAGTATTTT.

This chain links TRBV27 with TRBJ1-4; TRBD1 aligns across 7 bases. The germline V gene has CDR1 MNHEY and CDR2 SMNVEV (reference sequence). The CDR3 length is 17 residues. Trimming cost V 6 bases and J 4 bases; bases outside gene matches: 14. CDR3 nucleotides: TGTGCCAGCAGCCCTCAATCACAGGGGCCGGTTAATGAAAAACTGTTTTTT. It yields the protein CASSPQSQGPVNEKLFF.